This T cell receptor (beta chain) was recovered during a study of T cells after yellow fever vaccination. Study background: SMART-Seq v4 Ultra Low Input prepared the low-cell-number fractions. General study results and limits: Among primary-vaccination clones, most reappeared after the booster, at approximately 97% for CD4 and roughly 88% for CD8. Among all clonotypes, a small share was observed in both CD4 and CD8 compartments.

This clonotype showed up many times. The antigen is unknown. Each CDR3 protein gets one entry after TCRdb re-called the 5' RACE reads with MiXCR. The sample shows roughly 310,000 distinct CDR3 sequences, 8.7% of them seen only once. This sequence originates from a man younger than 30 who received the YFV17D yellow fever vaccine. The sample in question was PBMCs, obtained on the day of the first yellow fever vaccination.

The CDR3 here is CAISAGTEAYNEQFF. The CDR3 DNA reads as TGTGCCATCAGTGCCGGGACCGAAGCCTACAATGAGCAGTTCTTC. The V and J genes are TRBV10-3 and TRBJ2-1, with D perhaps given as TRBD1 or TRBD2 (5 bases each). The CDR3 runs to 15 residues. CDR1 and CDR2 (germline): ENHRY, SYGVKD. V was shortened by 4 bases and J by 2 bases, with 12 bases between the two germline ends.